The rows below give T cell receptor beta chains drawn from one sample of a study of beta chain features in type 1 diabetes. The table came from immunoSEQ multiplex PCR; TCRdb's copy has only in-frame clones and leaves some out. The data hold about 660,000 clones, with more than 12% observed a single time. Source material: naive CD4+ T cells from blood. These receptor sequences come from a young man with type 1 diabetes. CDR3s include the opening cysteine and the closing phenylalanine or tryptophan. Fields, in order: J gene, V gene, CDR3 protein.

J gene: TRBJ2-7; V gene: TRBV28; CDR3 protein: CASTSPGTLSYEQYF
J gene: TRBJ2-1; V gene: TRBV9; CDR3 protein: CASSVGTYSYNEQFF
J gene: TRBJ2-7; V gene: TRBV6-5; CDR3 protein: CASSRQGGSYEQYF
J gene: TRBJ2-2; V gene: TRBV7-2; CDR3 protein: CASSRRPSIGELFF
J gene: TRBJ1-1; V gene: TRBV18; CDR3 protein: CASSPRENTEAFF
J gene: TRBJ1-3; V gene: TRBV6-5; CDR3 protein: CASRPGLAGNTIYF
J gene: TRBJ2-1; V gene: TRBV14; CDR3 protein: CASSLTPLWTSREDEQFF
J gene: TRBJ2-7; V gene: TRBV28; CDR3 protein: CASSPSIAGRTYEQYF
J gene: TRBJ2-5; V gene: TRBV1; CDR3 protein: CTSSQDCLSKETQYF
J gene: TRBJ1-4; V gene: TRBV28; CDR3 protein: CASSSGTVPEVGLFF
J gene: TRBJ1-1; V gene: TRBV5-1; CDR3 protein: CASSWRLPGTGGTEAFF
J gene: TRBJ2-7; V gene: TRBV14; CDR3 protein: CASSLRPGVHEQYF
J gene: TRBJ2-5; V gene: TRBV10-3; CDR3 protein: CATIGGFGREGLRTQYF
J gene: TRBJ2-3; V gene: TRBV10-2; CDR3 protein: CASSMILTDTQYF
J gene: TRBJ2-3; V gene: TRBV7-2; CDR3 protein: CASSLQGGTDTQYF
J gene: TRBJ1-1; V gene: TRBV7-9; CDR3 protein: CASSLIEGGTEAFF
J gene: TRBJ2-7; V gene: TRBV5-1; CDR3 protein: CASSSRQGAKLYEQYF
J gene: TRBJ1-1; V gene: TRBV27; CDR3 protein: CASSLIQGGTEAFF
J gene: TRBJ2-5; V gene: TRBV2; CDR3 protein: CASSRDQRETQYF
J gene: TRBJ2-1; V gene: TRBV2; CDR3 protein: CASSTDSGSEQFF
J gene: TRBJ2-7; V gene: TRBV6-5; CDR3 protein: CASSYSPSTYEQYF
J gene: TRBJ2-3; V gene: TRBV5-4; CDR3 protein: CASSPGTDTQYF
J gene: TRBJ1-3; V gene: TRBV7-2; CDR3 protein: CASSLPAHLGNTIYF
J gene: TRBJ1-5; V gene: TRBV5-1; CDR3 protein: CASSLTGQPQHF
J gene: TRBJ2-5; V gene: TRBV4-3; CDR3 protein: CASSQVPSSGGNKRETQYF
J gene: TRBJ2-7; V gene: TRBV9; CDR3 protein: CASSVVGSQTYEQYF
J gene: TRBJ1-6; V gene: TRBV9; CDR3 protein: CASSVGGRNNSPLHF
J gene: TRBJ2-1; V gene: TRBV25-1; CDR3 protein: CASTRRGSGSSYNEQFF
J gene: TRBJ2-3; V gene: TRBV4-2; CDR3 protein: CASSPDGSGTDTQYF
J gene: TRBJ2-1; V gene: TRBV15; CDR3 protein: CATSRALRARPEQFF
J gene: TRBJ1-1; V gene: TRBV19; CDR3 protein: CASSPLGRGTEAFF
J gene: TRBJ2-7; V gene: TRBV9; CDR3 protein: CASSVGSTSGTFTYEQYF
J gene: TRBJ2-1; V gene: TRBV7-9; CDR3 protein: CASGGAESFF
J gene: TRBJ2-3; V gene: TRBV6-1; CDR3 protein: CASRNGMQYF
J gene: TRBJ2-5; V gene: TRBV10-2; CDR3 protein: CASSESSETQYF
J gene: TRBJ2-2; V gene: TRBV30; CDR3 protein: CAWSKLGTPAHGELFF
J gene: TRBJ2-5; V gene: TRBV5-6; CDR3 protein: CASSPDRQETQYF
J gene: TRBJ2-1; V gene: TRBV29-1; CDR3 protein: CSVPPFSSYNEQFF
J gene: TRBJ1-1; V gene: TRBV25-1; CDR3 protein: CASSIRQGGATEAFF
J gene: TRBJ2-2; V gene: TRBV7-3; CDR3 protein: CASSSGTRMGTGELFF
J gene: TRBJ1-5; V gene: TRBV6-5; CDR3 protein: CASKRQGNSNQPQHF
J gene: TRBJ1-1; V gene: TRBV6-5; CDR3 protein: CASTSLGTGNTEAFF
J gene: TRBJ2-5; V gene: TRBV29-1; CDR3 protein: CSVEDGREETQYF
J gene: TRBJ2-1; V gene: TRBV30; CDR3 protein: CAWRVRTTQYNEQFF
J gene: TRBJ2-3; V gene: TRBV4-3; CDR3 protein: CASSREAGRTDTQYF